This note documents a single T cell receptor (beta chain) sequence. Its specific antigen is unknown. This sample stems from a study of cytomegalovirus exposure and HLA in healthy donors (TCRdb year 2017). Regarding the study in general: An earlier analysis of under 600 of the donors reported approximately 300 Gb of sequence data and roughly 110 million unique TCR beta sequences from around 200 million T cells. Genome-wide SNP genotypes for about 65% of the roughly 700 donors were used in a later genetic analysis, which treated that subset as a discovery cohort. Alongside the repertoire data, information on donor age, sex, ethnicity and CMV serostatus was compiled. High-throughput TCR immunosequencing, statistical association of individual TCRs with disease status, and machine learning were combined to predict cytomegalovirus infection status. HLA typing included class I and class II loci at four-digit resolution. On average, over 200,000 unique TCR beta nucleotide sequences were sequenced per donor among a few hundred genotyped donors of the cohort, with roughly a sixth of those sequences being non-productive. The genetic ancestry cluster associated with self-reported Caucasian donors included roughly four fifths of the roughly 390 genotyped donors. In addition to the first cohort of 500 to 850 subjects, a separate validation cohort of 120 different subjects was used. The study aimed to test whether signatures of past pathogen exposure could be identified by cataloging public T cell receptors. All discovery cohort repertoires had been generated on a single sequencing platform. Four to six DR-DQ haplotypes were handled as single units for association and clustering, since linkage in the cohort was strong. Typing coverage differed by locus: A, B, C, DRB1 and DQB1 were typed in roughly 620-640 donors, DQA1 in approximately 520, DPA1 in around 580, and DPB1 in around 440. An early release covering roughly 600 HLA-typed donors comprised 250 to 350 gigabases of sequencing data and 65 million to 100 million unique TCR sequences. The T cell repertoires of 666 subjects were profiled by immunosequencing and related to cytomegalovirus serostatus. An earlier analysis of around 580 of the donors used high-throughput TCR beta sequencing to judge whether each TCR beta V gene segment behaved as functional or pseudogenic. A later analysis re-examined previously published TCR beta repertoires from roughly 650 donors and added high-resolution HLA genotyping to investigate patterns of TCR occurrence. The later analysis used no new phenotypic data to find candidate immune exposures, relying instead on TCR beta sequences and their occurrence across donors. Results the study describes overall, beyond this receptor: Some IMGT-functional V segments, including TRBV6-2 and TRBV6-3, could not be distinguished by the 87-base-pair reads and were therefore excluded. In a later genetic analysis, fewer N-insertions in productive TCRs were reported among donors in an Asian-associated ancestry cluster than the roughly 710-donor mean. Specific HLA alleles were associated with 16,951 TCR beta sequences at a false discovery rate of 0.05 in a later analysis. CMV serostatus was the only immune exposure information available for the cohort. Most TCR sequences were seen in very few donors, while some public TCRs were found in many individuals. A later genetic analysis associated a missense DCLRE1C variant with V-gene and J-gene trimming of TCR beta chains, and an independent cohort replicated the association. According to a later analysis, parvovirus B19, influenza, CMV and Epstein-Barr virus appeared linked to several top co-occurrence clusters. The classifier was reported to diagnose cytomegalovirus status with high specificity and sensitivity in both the original cohort and the validation cohort. A cluster of highly shared sequence variants was judged likely to be a technical artifact of the sequencing pipeline. When HLA alleles, especially DR and DQ, strongly co-occurred, attributing TCR associations to individual alleles was difficult. Correlated functional status among segregating V segments might reflect linkage disequilibrium, but an unknown experimental factor could not be ruled out. A later analysis found that TCR association rates varied across HLA loci, with DRB1 alleles showing the most associated TCRs and HLA-C alleles the fewest. The cohort was sequenced for TCR beta chains only, and without alpha or paired-chain data the features that could be detected were limited. Sequencing depth was assumed to be roughly uniform across donors in the presence/absence analyses, though that assumption may not hold. In a later analysis, HLA-associated TCR beta chains were found to be more clonally expanded and to have lower generation probabilities than equally common non-associated chains. The authors suggested that the approach could potentially be generalized to other disease states and immunological phenotypes. Because some donors lacked HLA typing at each locus, the association tests relied only on the typed subset. The study gave a list of 150 to 200 TCR beta chains associated with cytomegalovirus. Because counts were too low, approximately 18 rarely observed V segments, including chromosome 9 orphons, were excluded from the earlier analysis of around 640 of the donors. Broadly in line with IMGT annotations, most TCR beta V segments showed up in productive rearrangements about 87% or about 30% of the time in an earlier analysis of several hundred of the donors. A later analysis found that most CMV-associated TCR beta chains appeared HLA-restricted, with HLA associations seemingly driven largely by CMV exposure. A further reported finding was that TCR beta sequences accurately predicted the HLA-A and HLA-B alleles for most subjects in the first cohort. A few of the identified cytomegalovirus-associated TCR beta chains were confirmed in vitro to be specific for cytomegalovirus antigens.

In total, about 650 healthy bone marrow donors made up the cohort. All cohort members were sampled while nominally healthy, although unrecorded immune exposures were likely present. The donor tested CMV seronegative, placing the donor among the 350 or so seronegative members of the cohort. Every donor gave a peripheral blood sample, and the peripheral blood mononuclear cells from that sample were used for TCR beta sequencing. Genomic DNA was extracted from the blood cell samples with the Qiagen DNeasy Blood Extraction Kit. Libraries were built with the immunoSEQ multiplex PCR assay. For the multiplex PCR, a mixture combining 60 forward primers for TCR Vbeta segments and 13 reverse primers for TCR Jbeta segments was used. The CDR3 region of rearranged TCR beta genes was amplified from genomic DNA by a multiplex PCR assay. Amplified TCR beta libraries were sequenced as 87-base-pair reads on the Illumina HiSeq System. The authors' analysis ran thus. In a later analysis, 80 million or so unique TCR beta chains were counted across the roughly 670 repertoires, and roughly 9.9 million of these chains were shared by at least two donors. Raw reads were error-corrected and collapsed into unique sequences by a nearest-neighbor algorithm in which closely related sequences were merged to remove PCR and sequencing errors. To assign V, D and J gene segments, CDR3 sequences were aligned to IMGT reference sequences. Each retained sequence needed at least a six-nucleotide match to both a V gene segment and a J gene segment. A rearrangement counted as productive if the CDR3 had no stop codons and remained in frame with V and J, and every other rearrangement counted as non-productive. CDR3 was defined according to IMGT convention as the region running from the second conserved V-encoded cysteine to the conserved J-encoded phenylalanine. In an earlier analysis of approximately 500 of the donors, sequences lacking an unambiguous match to a single V gene segment were excluded. An earlier analysis of roughly 590 of the donors called V segments functional above 56.7% productive rearrangements and segregating when the between-donor standard deviation exceeded 5%. To diagnose cytomegalovirus status from the catalog of TCR beta chain sequences, a statistical classification framework was built. V and J gene assignment, in a later analysis, came from comparing TCR nucleotide sequences with IMGT/GENE-DB human TR gene sequences. Using the TCRdist pipeline, a later analysis assigned CDR3 sequences along with most-parsimonious VDJ recombination scenarios. In a later analysis, every TCR beta chain was defined by the combination of its CDR3 amino acid sequence and its V-gene family, and reads without a unique V-gene family were dropped. In a later analysis, some 600 highly shared, low-generation-probability nucleotide sequences were removed to address suspected cross-contamination and a sequencing artifact. In a later analysis, a clonal expansion index for each public chain was calculated from normalized within-repertoire ranks of inferred template counts. In a later analysis, generation probabilities were computed with a VDJ recombination model fitted to out-of-frame rearrangements, and the resulting probabilities were checked against IGoR. A later analysis scored TCR-TCR, TCR-HLA and TCR-CMV co-occurrence with hypergeometric tests, applying a repertoire-size bias correction to TCR pairs. A later analysis estimated false discovery rates by permuting HLA or CMV assignments 20 times. A later analysis grouped co-occurring TCRs with DBSCAN, adding TCRdist sequence similarity when clustering within HLA-allele-positive subsets. Repertoires with fewer than 30,000 or more than 120,000 public chains, plus five repertoires with anomalous nucleotide sharing, were excluded from co-occurrence clustering. Held by TCRdb, this immuneACCESS table contains in-frame sequences only and omits some clones. Under half of the omission traces to an unresolved V gene where checked; the cause of the rest is unknown. The DNA gave D and trimming, while V, J and clone size come from that table. This sample's clone table shows about 130,000 clones. The top ten clones comprise under 2.5% of the sample.

From a lookup of the germline V gene (reference sequence), CDR1 and CDR2 are GTSNPN and SVGIG. At the junction V is shortened by 3 bases and J by 13 bases; bases outside the gene matches: 5. The CDR3 sequence holds 11 residues, the cysteine and phenylalanine included. Solely the CDR3 DNA is kept, with 33 bases framed from the first base. The sequenced sample was PBMCs. The receptor was derived from a man aged 35-49 years in good health and CMV-seronegative. Recombination joined TRBV30 with TRBJ2-5; TRBD2 lines up with 10 middle nucleotides. The DNA sequence follows: TGTGCCTGGAGGGCTAGCGGGAGTAGGTACTTC. It specifies CAWRASGSRYF.